The 21 T cell receptor beta chains reported below all come from one sample, sequenced in a study of glioma-infiltrating T cells. Amplification of TCR alpha and beta CDR3 regions from RNA used iRepertoire nested multiplex PCR. Via MiXCR, TCRdb re-called the multiplex PCR reads, giving one row per CDR3 protein. The sample lists 300,000 to 400,000 distinct CDR3 sequences; roughly two fifths were seen once. Sequenced material: glioma tissue, nonneoplastic brain tissue, or PBMCs (not recorded which). These TCRs come from a human donor with low-grade glioma or glioblastoma, undergoing nonglioma brain surgery, or in good health (not recorded which).

Comment on this clonotype: One end of the junction is discordant with germline, which a read error may explain. The V gene is TRBV28, the J gene TRBJ2-1; D may be TRBD2 (5 bases). This CDR3 has 16 amino acids. Germline V lookup: CDR1 MDHEN, CDR2 SYDVKM. The CDR3 loop is CDSSFGSFAIYNEQFF. The CDR3 DNA is TGTGACAGCAGTTTTGGGAGCTTTGCTATTTACAATGAGCAATTCTTC.

This clonotype has more than one count but fewer than ten. The rearrangement joins TRBV20-1 to TRBJ1-2; 7 nucleotides agree with TRBD1. The length of the CDR3 is 13 residues. Germline loops: CDR1 DFQATT, CDR2 SNEGSKA (reference sequence). Trimming removed 4 bases from V and 6 bases from J; junction bases left unmatched: 8. CDR3 residues: CSAKRQGENGYTF. The CDR3 nucleotides are TGCAGTGCTAAAAGACAGGGAGAGAATGGCTACACCTTC.

This chain uses TRBV3-1 with TRBJ2-5; 14 nucleotides line up with TRBD2. Germline V lookup: CDR1 LGHDT, CDR2 YNNKEL (reference sequence). V gave up 1 base and J gave up 1 base; unmatched junction bases: 14. The CDR3 extends over 21 amino acids. The CDR3 sequence: CASSQVYIEGLAGALQETQYF. In DNA form, the CDR3 reads TGTGCCAGCAGCCAAGTTTACATTGAGGGACTAGCGGGAGCCCTCCAAGAGACCCAGTACTTC.

This clonotype came up many times. The J gene is TRBJ2-1, the V gene TRBV7-2, with D perhaps TRBD2 (5 bases). Deletions cut 5 bases from V and 7 bases from J, with 15 bases between. CDR3 size: 14 residues. Germline CDR1 and CDR2: SGHTA and FQGNSA. The CDR3 DNA follows: TGTGCCAGCAGCCCGCGACTATCCAGGAATGAGCAGTTCTTC. Its translation is CASSPRLSRNEQFF.

In DNA form, the CDR3 reads TGTGCCAGCAGCCCGGGACAGGGGGCATCGATGACCCAGTACTTC. Translating gives CASSPGQGASMTQYF. The chain carries TRBV4-2 and TRBJ2-5; the match to TRBD1 covers 12 bases. CDR1 LGHNA and CDR2 YNFKEQ come from the germline V gene. The length of the CDR3 is 15 residues. Trimming took 4 bases from V and 7 from J; bases not matched to a gene: 7.

The chain links TRBV5-1 to TRBJ1-6, with 9 bases that match TRBD1. The germline V gene has CDR1 SGHRS and CDR2 YFSETQ. CDR3 size: 15 residues. V gave up 9 bases and J gave up 9 bases; unmatched junction bases: 13. Written as DNA, the CDR3 is TGCGCCAACAGGAGTACCGGGACAGGGATTTCACCCCTCCACTTT. Translation: CANRSTGTGISPLHF.

The chain carries TRBV3-1 and TRBJ2-5; D is ambiguous. The V gene lost 2 bases and the J gene lost 5 bases, with 12 bases spanning the gap. Looked up from germline, CDR1 is LGHDT and CDR2 is YNNKEL (reference sequence). CDR3 length equals 14 residues. CDR3 sequence reads: CASSQTYGSETQYF. The CDR3 bases are TGTGCCAGCAGCCAAACGTACGGTTCGGAGACCCAGTACTTC.

The J gene is TRBJ2-7, the V gene TRBV28, with TRBD1 as a possible D gene (8 bases). V dropped 6 bases and J dropped 3 bases, with 12 bases sitting between them. In germline, CDR1 is MDHEN, CDR2 SYDVKM. CDR3 length: 13 amino acids. The CDR3 DNA reads as TGTGCCAGCAGGCACAGGGGGGGCTACGAGCAGTACTTC. Residues: CASRHRGGYEQYF.

In its sample, this clonotype was seen a few times. The gene calls are TRBV27 and TRBJ1-6, with TRBD1 as a possible D gene (5 bases). V lost 3 bases and J lost 7, with 13 bases in between. The CDR3 sequence is 15 residues long. The V gene's germline CDR1 is MNHEY and CDR2 SMNVEV (reference sequence). The CDR3 reads CASSFFGGENSPLHF. The CDR3, as DNA: TGTGCCAGCAGTTTTTTCGGGGGGGAGAATTCACCCCTCCACTTT.

The sample holds many counts of this clonotype. This rearrangement joins TRBV20-1 to TRBJ2-1; 9 bases map to TRBD2. After removal of 2 bases from V and 14 bases from J, the junction contained 7 bases not matched to a gene. Germline V CDR1 and CDR2: DFQATT, SNEGSKA (reference sequence). CDR3 length: 12 amino acids. CDR3 region: CSARSGLASEFF. The CDR3 nucleotides are TGCAGTGCTAGATCTGGACTAGCGTCGGAGTTCTTC.

This clonotype occurred many times. V usage is TRBV27 and J usage is TRBJ2-3; TRBD2 agrees at 8 bases. The CDR3 sequence is 16 residues long. J gave up 1 base and V 1 base, and 4 bases lay outside the gene matches. CDR1 is MNHEY and CDR2 is SMNVEV in the germline V gene (reference sequence). CDR3 sequence (DNA): TGTGCCAGCAGTTTATTCGCAGCGGGAGGCACAGATACGCAGTATTTT. It specifies CASSLFAAGGTDTQYF.

The gene calls are TRBV15 and TRBJ2-3; the match to TRBD2 covers 8 bases. The germline V gene has CDR1 LNHNV and CDR2 YYDKDF (reference sequence). The J segment lost 0 bases and the V segment lost 0 bases, leaving 5 bases of the junction unmatched. This CDR3 is built from 17 residues. CDR3 nucleotides: TGTGCCACCAGCAGAGATCGGGCGGGAGGTAGCACAGATACGCAGTATTTT. It translates to CATSRDRAGGSTDTQYF.

CDR3: CASSSHGANVLTF. CDR3 in DNA: TGTGCCAGCAGCTCGCATGGGGCCAACGTCCTGACTTTC. This chain connects TRBV7-2 to TRBJ2-6, with D uncertain. The CDR3 covers 13 residues. CDR1 is SGHTA and CDR2 is FQGNSA in the germline V gene. V was cut by 4 bases and J by 3 bases, with 4 bases left in between.

This CDR3 is CASTDHVNTEAFF. In DNA form, the CDR3 reads TGTGCCAGCACTGATCATGTGAACACTGAAGCTTTCTTT. This sequence joins TRBV11-1 and TRBJ1-1; the D is unclear. CDR3 size: 13 residues. The V end lost 7 bases, the J end lost 0 bases, and 9 bases lay between the germline ends. Germline loops: CDR1 SGHAT, CDR2 FQDESV (reference sequence).

The genes are TRBV28 and TRBJ1-1; TRBD1 might be the D (5 bases). The ends were cut back, 4 bases at V and 4 bases at J, with 13 bases in the middle. This CDR3 is 14 amino acids long. The germline V gene has CDR1 MDHEN and CDR2 SYDVKM. The CDR3 bases are TGTGCCAGCAGTTCCCTATGGGGGGTCACTGAAGCTTTCTTT. Amino acid sequence: CASSSLWGVTEAFF.

Comment on this clonotype: One end of the junction is discordant with germline, which a read error may explain. The chain couples TRBV7-7 to TRBJ2-4, with 8 bases matching TRBD2. This CDR3 spans 13 amino acids. CDR1 and CDR2 from the germline V gene are SSHAT and FNYEAQ (reference sequence). CDR3 loop: CASSPGLAGTQYF. The CDR3 bases are TGTGCTAGCAGCCCTGGACTAGCTGGGACTCAGTACTTC. Based on the CDR3 plus reference TRBV7-7 and TRBJ2-4, the full variable domain is GAGVSQSPRYKVTKRGQDVTLRCDPISSHATLYWYQQALGQGPEFLTYFNYEAQPDKSGLPSDRFSAERPEGSISTLTIQRTEQRDSAMYRCASSPGLAGTQYFGAGTRLSVL.

With regard to this clonotype: A clone one base away is much larger, so this may be a read error. The rearrangement uses TRBV20-1 and TRBJ1-5, with D perhaps TRBD1 (5 bases). Germline V gene lookup returns CDR1 DFQATT and CDR2 SNEGSKA (reference sequence). The CDR3 extends over 15 amino acids. CDR3 in DNA: TGCAGTGCTAGAGACCCAGGGTTAAGGAATCAGCTCCAGCATTTT. Translation gives CSARDPGLRNQLQHF.

Turning to this clonotype: A much more abundant neighbour one base away suggests this may be a read error. V usage is TRBV20-1 and J usage is TRBJ2-1; the match to TRBD1 covers 7 bases. In germline, CDR1 is DFQATT, CDR2 SNEGSKA (reference sequence). The CDR3 length is 13 residues. For the CDR3, the DNA is TGCAGTGTTAGCAGGGGGATTTACAATGAGCGGTTCTTC. This encodes CSVSRGIYNERFF.

This clonotype was picked up many times. The chain combines TRBV6-1 with TRBJ2-5; a possible D gene is TRBD1 (5 bases). V was trimmed by 6 bases and J by 1 base, leaving 12 bases between them. The CDR3 length is 14 residues. The germline V gene encodes CDR1 MNHNS and CDR2 SASEGT. The chain's CDR3 is CASRRTPSQETQYF. The CDR3 bases are TGTGCCAGCAGAAGGACACCCTCCCAAGAGACCCAGTACTTC.

In this sample, this clonotype turned up a few times. The chain links TRBV27 to TRBJ2-1; maybe TRBD2 (7 bases). The CDR3 covers 14 residues. V was cut by 0 bases and J by 10 bases, with 13 bases left in between. The germline V gene encodes CDR1 MNHEY and CDR2 SMNVEV (reference sequence). This chain's CDR3 is CASSLSRGGGEQFF. CDR3 in DNA: TGTGCCAGCAGTTTATCGAGGGGGGGGGGGGAGCAGTTCTTC.

This clonotype was recorded many times. The chain links TRBV6-2 or TRBV6-3 to TRBJ2-1; D unclear. The CDR3 loop spans 14 amino acids. The V gene lost 11 bases and the J gene lost 9 bases, with 23 bases spanning the gap. Germline V gives CDR1 MNHEY, CDR2 SVGEGT. In DNA, the CDR3 is TGTGCCGTGTCCCCACCTGTGTCTAGTAGTGAGCAGTTCTTC. Protein sequence: CAVSPPVSSSEQFF.